This T cell receptor beta chain was captured by sequencing in a study of monozygotic twins with cystic fibrosis. Study-level points and caveats: Monozygotic CF twin pairs shared significantly more nucleotide-identical clonotypes than unrelated CF individuals did.

Notes on this clone: The target antigen is unknown.

From germline, CDR1 is GTSNPN and CDR2 SVGIG (reference sequence). The V segment lost 5 bases and the J segment 5 bases; nucleotides outside the gene matches: 8. CDR3 length: 14 amino acids. Measured with immunoSEQ multiplex PCR; TCRdb has only the in-frame clones, and not every one. The sample lists around 25,000 clones, approximately 89% occurring once. The TCR sequence derives from a girl aged 2-10 years with cystic fibrosis. The chain is built from TRBV30 and TRBJ2-5; the match to TRBD2 covers 10 bases. The sequencing input was blood. CDR3 protein: CAWGPGLAWETQYF. The CDR3 nucleotides read TGTGCCTGGGGGCCGGGACTAGCGTGGGAGACCCAGTACTTC.